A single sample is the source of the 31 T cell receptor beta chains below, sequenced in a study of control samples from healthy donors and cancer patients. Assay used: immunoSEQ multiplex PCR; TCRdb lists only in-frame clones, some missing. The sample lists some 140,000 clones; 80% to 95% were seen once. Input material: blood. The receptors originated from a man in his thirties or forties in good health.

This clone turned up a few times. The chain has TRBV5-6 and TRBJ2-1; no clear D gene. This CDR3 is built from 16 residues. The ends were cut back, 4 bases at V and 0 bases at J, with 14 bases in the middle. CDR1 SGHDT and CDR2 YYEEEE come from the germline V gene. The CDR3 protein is CASSLVGAHSYNEQFF. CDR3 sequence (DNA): TGTGCCAGCAGCCTGGTGGGTGCCCACTCCTACAATGAGCAGTTCTTC.

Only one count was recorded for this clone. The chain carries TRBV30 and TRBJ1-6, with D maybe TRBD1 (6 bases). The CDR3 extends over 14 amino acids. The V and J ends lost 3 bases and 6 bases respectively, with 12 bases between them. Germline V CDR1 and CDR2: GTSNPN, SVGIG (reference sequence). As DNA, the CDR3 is TGTGCCTGGAGCGAAACAGGGAGTAATTCACCCCTCCACTTT. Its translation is CAWSETGSNSPLHF.

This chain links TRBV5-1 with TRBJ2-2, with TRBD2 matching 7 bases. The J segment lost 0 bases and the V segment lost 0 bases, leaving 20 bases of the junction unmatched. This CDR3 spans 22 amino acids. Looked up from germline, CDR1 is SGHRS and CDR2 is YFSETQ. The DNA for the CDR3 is TGCGCCAGCAGCTTGGGGGATTTCGTGTCTAGCGGACATAACCCGAACACCGGGGAGCTGTTTTTT. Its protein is CASSLGDFVSSGHNPNTGELFF.

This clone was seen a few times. The CDR3 DNA sequence: TGTGCCAGCACACCAATGAGTGGGGGGATGAGTGGCTACACCTTC. Residues: CASTPMSGGMSGYTF. This sequence joins TRBV28 and TRBJ1-2; possibly TRBD1 for D (5 bases). Trimming took 7 bases from V and 7 from J, leaving 22 bases between them. Germline CDR1 and CDR2: MDHEN and SYDVKM. This CDR3 spans 15 amino acids.

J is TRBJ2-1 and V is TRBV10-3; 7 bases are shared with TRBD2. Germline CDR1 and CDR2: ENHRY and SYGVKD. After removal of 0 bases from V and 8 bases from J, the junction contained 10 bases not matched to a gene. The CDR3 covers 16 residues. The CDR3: CAISESSSGVGDEQFF. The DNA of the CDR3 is TGTGCCATCAGTGAGTCGAGCAGCGGGGTCGGCGATGAGCAGTTCTTC.

The CDR3 loop reads CASSPKTVFLSYEQYF. CDR3 DNA: TGTGCCAGCAGTCCCAAGACAGTATTCTTGTCCTACGAGCAGTACTTC. The chain is built from TRBV28 and TRBJ2-7, with D tentatively TRBD1 (5 bases). The V gene's germline CDR1 is MDHEN and CDR2 SYDVKM. Trimming cost V 5 bases and J 1 base, with 18 bases left between them. This CDR3 contains 16 residues.

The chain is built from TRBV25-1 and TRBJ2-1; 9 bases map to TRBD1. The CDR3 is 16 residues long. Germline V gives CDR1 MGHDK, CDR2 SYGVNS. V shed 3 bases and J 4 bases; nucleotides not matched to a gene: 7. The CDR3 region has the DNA TGTGCCAGCAGTGATTTTTTTGGACAGGGGTACAATGAGCAGTTCTTC. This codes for CASSDFFGQGYNEQFF.

The DNA of the CDR3 is TGTGCTAGCGACCGGGACAGTTACAATGAGCAGTTCTTC. It encodes CASDRDSYNEQFF. The J gene is TRBJ2-1, the V gene TRBV12-5; 7 bases are a match to TRBD1. This CDR3 region has 13 residues. Germline V gene lookup returns CDR1 LGHNT and CDR2 FRNRAP. The trim removed 9 bases at V and 4 bases at J, leaving 6 bases unmatched.

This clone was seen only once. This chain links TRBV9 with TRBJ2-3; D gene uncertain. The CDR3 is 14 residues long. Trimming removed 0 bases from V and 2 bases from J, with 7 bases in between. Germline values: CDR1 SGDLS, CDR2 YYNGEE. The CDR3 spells CASSVGEDTDTQYF. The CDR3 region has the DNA TGTGCCAGCAGCGTAGGCGAGGACACAGATACGCAGTATTTT.

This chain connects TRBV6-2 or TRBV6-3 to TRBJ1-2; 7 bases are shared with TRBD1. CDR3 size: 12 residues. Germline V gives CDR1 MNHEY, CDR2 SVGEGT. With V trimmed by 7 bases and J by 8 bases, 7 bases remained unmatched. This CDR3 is CASTPDRSGYTF. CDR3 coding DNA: TGTGCCAGCACCCCGGACAGGTCGGGCTACACCTTC.

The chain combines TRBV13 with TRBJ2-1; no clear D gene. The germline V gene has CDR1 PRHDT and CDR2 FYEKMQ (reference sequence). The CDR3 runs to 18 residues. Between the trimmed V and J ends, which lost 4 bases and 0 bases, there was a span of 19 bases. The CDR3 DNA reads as TGTGCCAGCAGCTCCAACCTATGGAGTTCGAGCTCCTACAATGAGCAGTTCTTC. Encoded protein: CASSSNLWSSSSYNEQFF.

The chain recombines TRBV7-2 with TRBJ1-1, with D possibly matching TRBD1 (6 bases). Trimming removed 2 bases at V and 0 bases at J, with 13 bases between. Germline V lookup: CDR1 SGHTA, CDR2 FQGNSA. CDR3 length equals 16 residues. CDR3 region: CASSLQGSRLNTEAFF. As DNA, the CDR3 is TGTGCCAGCAGCTTACAGGGGTCGAGATTGAACACTGAAGCTTTCTTT.

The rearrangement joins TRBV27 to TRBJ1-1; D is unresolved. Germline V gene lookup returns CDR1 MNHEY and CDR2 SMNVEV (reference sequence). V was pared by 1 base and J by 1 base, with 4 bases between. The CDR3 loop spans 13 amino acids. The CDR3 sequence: CASSLYGNTEAFF. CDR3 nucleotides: TGTGCCAGCAGTTTATACGGGAACACTGAAGCTTTCTTT.

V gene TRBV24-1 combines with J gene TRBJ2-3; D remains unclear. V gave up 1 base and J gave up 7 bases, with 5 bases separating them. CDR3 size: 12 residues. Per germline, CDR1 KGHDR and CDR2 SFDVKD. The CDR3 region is CATSDLGNTQYF. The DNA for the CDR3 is TGTGCCACCAGTGATTTAGGGAATACGCAGTATTTT.

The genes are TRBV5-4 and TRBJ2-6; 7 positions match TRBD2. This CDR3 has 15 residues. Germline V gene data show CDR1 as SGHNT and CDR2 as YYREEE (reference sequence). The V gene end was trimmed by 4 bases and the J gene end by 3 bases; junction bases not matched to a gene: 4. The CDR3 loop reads CASSRGDVGANVLTF. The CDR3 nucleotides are TGTGCCAGCAGCCGGGGGGACGTTGGGGCCAACGTCCTGACTTTC.

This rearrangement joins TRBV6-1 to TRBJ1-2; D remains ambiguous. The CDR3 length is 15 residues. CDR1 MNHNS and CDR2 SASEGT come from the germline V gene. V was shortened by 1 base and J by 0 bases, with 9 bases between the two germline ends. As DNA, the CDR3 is TGTGCCAGCAGTGAAGAACGAGGTGCTAACTATGGCTACACCTTC. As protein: CASSEERGANYGYTF.

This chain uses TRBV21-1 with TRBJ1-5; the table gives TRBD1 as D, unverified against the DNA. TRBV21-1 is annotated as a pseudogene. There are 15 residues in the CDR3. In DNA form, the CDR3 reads TGTGCCAGCAGCGTCGGACAGGGAGGCAATCAGCCCCAGCATTTT. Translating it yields CASSVGQGGNQPQHF.

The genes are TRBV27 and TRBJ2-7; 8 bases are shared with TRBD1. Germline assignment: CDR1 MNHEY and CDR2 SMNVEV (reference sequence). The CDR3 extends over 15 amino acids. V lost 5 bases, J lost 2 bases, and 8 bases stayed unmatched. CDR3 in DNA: TGTGCCAGCAGTCCCAGGACAGGGACGACCTACGAGCAGTACTTC. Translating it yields CASSPRTGTTYEQYF.

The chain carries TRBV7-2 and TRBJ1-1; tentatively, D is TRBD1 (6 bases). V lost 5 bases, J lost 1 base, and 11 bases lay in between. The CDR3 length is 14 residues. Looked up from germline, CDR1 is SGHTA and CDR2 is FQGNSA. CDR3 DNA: TGTGCCAGCAGCCGCGACAGGAGGAACACTGAAGCTTTCTTT. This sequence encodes CASSRDRRNTEAFF.

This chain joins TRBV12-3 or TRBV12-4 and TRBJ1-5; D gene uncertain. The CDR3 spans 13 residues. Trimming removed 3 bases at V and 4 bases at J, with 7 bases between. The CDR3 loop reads CASSLMGNQPQHF. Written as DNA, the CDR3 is TGTGCCAGCAGTTTGATGGGGAATCAGCCCCAGCATTTT.

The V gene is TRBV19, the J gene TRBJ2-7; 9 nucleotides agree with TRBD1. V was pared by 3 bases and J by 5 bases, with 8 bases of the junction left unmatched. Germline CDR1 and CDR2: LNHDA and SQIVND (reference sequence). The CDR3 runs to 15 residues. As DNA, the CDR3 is TGTGCCAGTAGTATCGTGGGGACAGGGAATGACGAGCAGTACTTC. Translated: CASSIVGTGNDEQYF.

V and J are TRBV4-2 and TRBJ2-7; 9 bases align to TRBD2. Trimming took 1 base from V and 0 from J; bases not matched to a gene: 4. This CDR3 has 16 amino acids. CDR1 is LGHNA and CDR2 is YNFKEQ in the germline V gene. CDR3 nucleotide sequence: TGTGCCAGCAGCCAAGGGACTAGCGCCATCTCCTACGAGCAGTACTTC. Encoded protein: CASSQGTSAISYEQYF.

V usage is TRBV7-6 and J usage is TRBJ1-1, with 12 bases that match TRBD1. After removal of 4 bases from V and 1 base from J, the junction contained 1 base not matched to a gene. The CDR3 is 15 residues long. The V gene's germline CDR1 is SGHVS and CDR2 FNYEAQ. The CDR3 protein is CASSWGQGANTEAFF. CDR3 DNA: TGTGCCAGCAGCTGGGGACAGGGGGCGAACACTGAAGCTTTCTTT.

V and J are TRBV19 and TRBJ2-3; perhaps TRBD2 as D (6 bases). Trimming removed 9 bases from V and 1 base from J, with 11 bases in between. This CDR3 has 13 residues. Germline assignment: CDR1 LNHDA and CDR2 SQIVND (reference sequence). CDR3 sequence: CASSWGGTDTQYF. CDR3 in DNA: TGTGCCAGCTCCTGGGGGGGCACAGATACGCAGTATTTT.

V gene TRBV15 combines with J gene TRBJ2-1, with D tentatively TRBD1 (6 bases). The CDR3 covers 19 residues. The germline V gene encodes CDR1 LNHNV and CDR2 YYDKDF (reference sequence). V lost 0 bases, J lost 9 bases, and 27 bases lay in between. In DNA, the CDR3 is TGTGCCACCAGCAGAGATTCCCTTGGTTCGTTAGGGGGAAGCTCTGAGCAGTTCTTC. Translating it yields CATSRDSLGSLGGSSEQFF.

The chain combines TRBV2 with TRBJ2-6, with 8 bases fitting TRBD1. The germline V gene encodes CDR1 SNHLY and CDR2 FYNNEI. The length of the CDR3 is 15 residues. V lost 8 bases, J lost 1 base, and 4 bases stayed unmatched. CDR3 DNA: TGTGCCAGCGCCTGGACAGGGTCTGGGGCCAACGTCCTGACTTTC. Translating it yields CASAWTGSGANVLTF.

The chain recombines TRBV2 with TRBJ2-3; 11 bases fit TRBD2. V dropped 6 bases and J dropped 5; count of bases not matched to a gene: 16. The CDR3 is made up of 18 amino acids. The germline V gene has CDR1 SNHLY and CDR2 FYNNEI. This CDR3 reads CASSPLEIAGGPRDTQYF. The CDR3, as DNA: TGTGCCAGCAGCCCCCTTGAGATAGCGGGAGGGCCGAGAGATACGCAGTATTTT.

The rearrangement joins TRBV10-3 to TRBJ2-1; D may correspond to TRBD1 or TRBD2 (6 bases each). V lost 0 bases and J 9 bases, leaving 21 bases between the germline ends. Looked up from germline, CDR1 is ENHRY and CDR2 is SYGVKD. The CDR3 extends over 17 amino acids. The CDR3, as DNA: TGTGCCATCAGTGAGTCGTTGGGCGTCGGGGGCCTCGGTGAGCAGTTCTTC. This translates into CAISESLGVGGLGEQFF.

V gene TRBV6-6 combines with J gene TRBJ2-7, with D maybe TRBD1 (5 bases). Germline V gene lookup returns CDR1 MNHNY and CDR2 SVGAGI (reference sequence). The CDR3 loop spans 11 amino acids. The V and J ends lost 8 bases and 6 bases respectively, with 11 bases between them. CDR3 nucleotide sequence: TGTGCCAGCGGCAGGGTCGGCGAGCAGTACTTC. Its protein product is CASGRVGEQYF.

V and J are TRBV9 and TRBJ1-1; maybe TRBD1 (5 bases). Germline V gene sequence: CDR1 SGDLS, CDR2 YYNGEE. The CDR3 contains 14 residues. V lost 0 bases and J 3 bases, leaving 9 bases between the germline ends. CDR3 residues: CASSVDLGDTEAFF. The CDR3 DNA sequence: TGTGCCAGCAGCGTAGATCTAGGGGACACTGAAGCTTTCTTT. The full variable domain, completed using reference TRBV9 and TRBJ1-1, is DSGVTQTPKHLITATGQRVTLRCSPRSGDLSVYWYQQSLDQGLQFLIQYYNGEERAKGNILERFSAQQFPDLHSELNLSSLELGDSALYFCASSVDLGDTEAFFGQGTRLTVV.

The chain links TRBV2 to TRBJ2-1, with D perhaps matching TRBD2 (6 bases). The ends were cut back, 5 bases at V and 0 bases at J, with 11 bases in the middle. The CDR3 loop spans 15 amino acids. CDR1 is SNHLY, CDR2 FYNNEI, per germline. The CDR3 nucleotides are TGTGCCAGCAGTTCGGGGCGGGGCTCCTACAATGAGCAGTTCTTC. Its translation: CASSSGRGSYNEQFF.